This passage covers 31 T cell receptor beta chains from one sample sequenced in a study of type 1 regulatory T cells. These receptors' antigens are unknown. TCRdb ran MiXCR on the reads and lists one entry per CDR3 protein. The sample shows about 23,000 distinct CDR3 sequences, roughly half of them seen only once. The material sequenced was cultured T cells, either the whole culture or a sorted T cell fraction (not recorded which). These receptors were obtained from a human donor in good health.

The V and J genes are TRBV5-1 and TRBJ2-2, with 13 bases that match TRBD2. Germline CDR1 SGHRS, CDR2 YFSETQ. The CDR3 is 16 residues long. V shed 4 bases, J shed 7 bases, and the junction held 7 bases outside the gene matches. CDR3 residues: CASSELAGGTDGELFF. Here the CDR3 DNA reads TGCGCCAGCAGCGAACTAGCGGGGGGGACCGACGGGGAGCTGTTTTTT.

The chain joins TRBV6-6 to TRBJ1-1, with D possibly being TRBD1 (5 bases). The CDR3 loop spans 14 amino acids. Germline V CDR1 and CDR2: MNHNY, SVGAGI (reference sequence). V lost 7 bases and J lost 6, with 18 bases in between. CDR3 region: CASISAILGAEAFF. The CDR3 DNA is TGTGCCAGCATAAGCGCAATCCTGGGGGCTGAAGCTTTCTTT.

The gene calls are TRBV6-5 and TRBJ1-6; TRBD1 matches at 11 bases. The length of the CDR3 is 16 residues. J was trimmed by 1 base and V by 9 bases; bases with no gene match: 5. Germline V gene sequence: CDR1 MNHEY, CDR2 SVGAGI. CDR3 bases: TGTGCCAGTTGGGACAGGGGGTATTCCTATAATTCACCCCTCCACTTT. Its translation is CASWDRGYSYNSPLHF.

The chain couples TRBV12-3 or TRBV12-4 to TRBJ2-7, with 8 bases matching TRBD1. The CDR3 sequence is 12 residues long. Trimming cost V 9 bases and J 3 bases; bases outside gene matches: 4. In DNA form, the CDR3 reads TGTGCCAGTAGACAGGGGAACTACGAGCAGTACTTC. The encoded protein is CASRQGNYEQYF.

This clonotype was recorded only once. The rearrangement joins TRBV5-1 to TRBJ2-3, with 8 bases that match TRBD2. Trimming at V came to 3 bases and at J to 3 bases, leaving 6 bases not matched to a gene. From germline, CDR1 is SGHRS and CDR2 YFSETQ. CDR3 length equals 15 residues. The DNA for the CDR3 is TGCGCCAGCAGCTCGCGGGGGGACTCGACAGATACGCAGTATTTT. It translates to CASSSRGDSTDTQYF.

This clonotype was seen only a few times. The chain recombines TRBV6-2 or TRBV6-3 with TRBJ1-1; weak D call: TRBD1 (5 bases). Looked up from germline, CDR1 is MNHEY and CDR2 is SVGEGT. The CDR3 extends over 14 amino acids. Trimming took off 2 bases at V and 5 bases at J, with 12 bases between the two ends. The chain's CDR3 is CASSYTAGRTEAFF. CDR3 coding DNA: TGTGCCAGCAGTTACACGGCAGGGAGAACTGAAGCTTTCTTT.

This clonotype showed up many times. This sequence joins TRBV10-3 and TRBJ1-1, with D tentatively TRBD1 (5 bases). This CDR3 has 12 amino acids. Germline CDR1 ENHRY, CDR2 SYGVKD. The V end was cut by 8 bases, the J end by 1 base, with 8 bases between. The CDR3 spells CAISGRNTEAFF. CDR3 bases: TGTGCCATCTCAGGGAGGAACACTGAAGCTTTCTTT.

The chain employs TRBV18 and TRBJ1-5; weak D call: TRBD1 (6 bases). The CDR3 totals 15 residues. The V and J ends lost 3 bases and 2 bases respectively, with 11 bases between them. Germline values: CDR1 KGHSH, CDR2 LQKENI. CDR3 DNA sequence: TGTGCCAGCTCACCGGGGGGCATGGGCAATCAGCCCCAGCATTTT. Translating gives CASSPGGMGNQPQHF. Full variable domain (missing parts from reference TRBV18 and TRBJ1-5): NAGVMQNPRHLVRRRGQEARLRCSPMKGHSHVYWYRQLPEEGLKFMVYLQKENIIDESGMPKERFSAEFPKEGPSILRIQQVVRGDSAAYFCASSPGGMGNQPQHFGDGTRLSIL.

This clonotype was seen many times. J is TRBJ2-7 and V is TRBV28; TRBD1 aligns across 7 bases. The J segment lost 2 bases and the V segment lost 7 bases, leaving 8 bases of the junction unmatched. The germline V gene encodes CDR1 MDHEN and CDR2 SYDVKM. The CDR3 covers 14 residues. CDR3 in DNA: TGTGCCAGCATAAAGACAGGGACCCCCTACGAGCAGTACTTC. It translates to CASIKTGTPYEQYF.

This clonotype was counted a few times. The V call is TRBV25-1, the J call TRBJ1-2; D may be TRBD1 (5 bases). Trimming shortened V by 3 bases and J by 7 bases, and 18 bases separated the two germline ends. Germline CDR1 is MGHDK and CDR2 is SYGVNS. This CDR3 contains 15 residues. CDR3 protein: CASSERAGTLGGYTF. For the CDR3, the DNA is TGTGCCAGCAGTGAGAGGGCAGGGACTTTAGGTGGCTACACCTTC.

V is TRBV15 and J is TRBJ1-5, with no clear D. CDR3 length equals 14 residues. V lost 0 bases, J lost 4 bases, and 7 bases lay in between. CDR1 is LNHNV, CDR2 YYDKDF, per germline (reference sequence). The CDR3 DNA reads as TGTGCCACCAGCAGAGATGCCGTGAATCAGCCCCAGCATTTT. Its protein product is CATSRDAVNQPQHF.

This chain links TRBV2 with TRBJ1-2, with 10 bases that match TRBD1. This CDR3 has 14 residues. V lost 6 bases, J lost 4 bases, and 5 bases stayed unmatched. Germline assignment: CDR1 SNHLY and CDR2 FYNNEI. For the CDR3, the DNA is TGTGCCAGCAGAAAAGGACAGGGGGGCTATGGCTACACCTTC. It is translated as CASRKGQGGYGYTF. The whole variable domain, remainder taken from reference TRBV2 and TRBJ1-2, is EPEVTQTPSHQVTQMGQEVILRCVPISNHLYFYWYRQILGQKVEFLVSFYNNEISEKSEIFDDQFSVERPDGSNFTLKIRSTKLEDSAMYFCASRKGQGGYGYTFGSGTRLTVV.

The V gene is TRBV20-1, the J gene TRBJ2-7; weak D call: TRBD2 (5 bases). Germline V gene lookup returns CDR1 DFQATT and CDR2 SNEGSKA (reference sequence). The length of the CDR3 is 14 residues. V was pared by 4 bases and J by 5 bases, with 18 bases between. Written as DNA, the CDR3 is TGCAGTGCTACCTGGAGGCGTTCACCCGACGAGCAGTACTTC. Amino acid sequence: CSATWRRSPDEQYF.

The chain joins TRBV18 to TRBJ2-2; the match to TRBD2 covers 10 bases. The germline gives CDR1 KGHSH, CDR2 LQKENI. The CDR3 consists of 20 residues. Trimming at V came to 0 bases and at J to 0 bases, leaving 10 bases not matched to a gene. CDR3 residues: CASSPPGKASGGANTGELFF. The CDR3 bases are TGTGCCAGCTCACCACCCGGCAAAGCTAGCGGGGGCGCGAACACCGGGGAGCTGTTTTTT.

Here the CDR3 DNA reads TGTGCCACCCTCCGGGACAGATCAGCCAAAAACATTCAGTACTTC. As protein: CATLRDRSAKNIQYF. V is TRBV19 and J is TRBJ2-4; 7 bases are a match to TRBD1. V shed 10 bases and J 0 bases; nucleotides not matched to a gene: 9. The V gene's germline CDR1 is LNHDA and CDR2 SQIVND (reference sequence). The CDR3 has 15 amino acids.

This clonotype was recorded at least ten times. The rearrangement uses TRBV2 and TRBJ2-2, with TRBD1 identical over 8 bases. Germline CDR1 is SNHLY and CDR2 is FYNNEI. This CDR3 comprises 16 residues. V was clipped by 6 bases and J by 5 bases; unmatched bases: 11. In DNA, the CDR3 is TGTGCCAGCAGCCCGGGACAGGCCTTTGAGACCGGGGAGCTGTTTTTT. Its translation is CASSPGQAFETGELFF.

This chain uses TRBV7-9 with TRBJ1-4; tentatively, D is TRBD1 (6 bases). The ends were cut back, 6 bases at V and 0 bases at J, with 14 bases in the middle. Germline values: CDR1 SEHNR, CDR2 FQNEAQ (reference sequence). The CDR3 covers 16 residues. The CDR3 DNA sequence: TGTGCCAGCAGTCCGGTACGGACAGCAACTAATGAAAAACTGTTTTTT. Its protein product is CASSPVRTATNEKLFF.

The rearrangement links TRBV6-2 or TRBV6-3 to TRBJ2-2, with D perhaps matching TRBD2 (5 bases). The length of the CDR3 is 15 residues. The germline V gene encodes CDR1 MNHEY and CDR2 SVGEGT. Trimming stripped 3 bases from V and 3 bases from J, with 11 bases between. The DNA of the CDR3 is TGTGCCAGCAGTTATCGAGCGGCGTACACCGGGGAGCTGTTTTTT. It translates to CASSYRAAYTGELFF.

This clonotype was seen a handful of times. V usage is TRBV11-1 and J usage is TRBJ2-3; 9 positions agree with TRBD1. This CDR3 is 16 amino acids long. CDR1 is SGHAT and CDR2 is FQDESV in the germline V gene (reference sequence). J gave up 0 bases and V 2 bases, and 3 bases lay outside the gene matches. The CDR3 DNA follows: TGTGCCAGCAGCTTAAACAGGGGGCTAAGCACAGATACGCAGTATTTT. Its protein product is CASSLNRGLSTDTQYF.

The chain links TRBV20-1 to TRBJ1-6, with D hard to call. Trimming took off 0 bases at V and 0 bases at J, with 12 bases between the two ends. The germline CDR1 and CDR2 sequences are DFQATT and SNEGSKA (reference sequence). This CDR3 has 17 amino acids. The CDR3 nucleotides read TGCAGTGCTAGAGATCATAGGGATAGCTCCTATAATTCACCCCTCCACTTT. Protein product: CSARDHRDSSYNSPLHF.

This rearrangement joins TRBV12-3 or TRBV12-4 to TRBJ2-2, with D possibly being TRBD2 (5 bases). This CDR3 spans 15 amino acids. The V end lost 2 bases, the J end lost 6 bases, and 13 bases lay between the germline ends. CDR3 DNA: TGTGCCAGCAGTTTAAACCCGGGGATAGCCGGGGAGCTGTTTTTT. Translating gives CASSLNPGIAGELFF.

The rearrangement uses TRBV18 and TRBJ2-2; no clear D. The CDR3 totals 12 residues. The V gene lost 6 bases and the J gene lost 3 bases, with 5 bases spanning the gap. Germline assignment: CDR1 KGHSH and CDR2 LQKENI. Here the CDR3 DNA reads TGTGCCAGCTCCGCGGACACCGGGGAGCTGTTTTTT. Its protein product is CASSADTGELFF. Full variable domain (rest looked up from reference TRBV18 and TRBJ2-2): NAGVMQNPRHLVRRRGQEARLRCSPMKGHSHVYWYRQLPEEGLKFMVYLQKENIIDESGMPKERFSAEFPKEGPSILRIQQVVRGDSAAYFCASSADTGELFFGEGSRLTVL.

The CDR3 sequence is CASSLRPSSYGYTF. The CDR3 DNA is TGTGCCAGCAGCTTAAGGCCAAGCTCCTATGGCTACACCTTC. The V call is TRBV7-9, the J call TRBJ1-2; the D is unclear. The CDR3 is made up of 14 amino acids. Germline CDR1 SEHNR, CDR2 FQNEAQ (reference sequence). Trimming took off 2 bases at V and 4 bases at J, with 11 bases between the two ends.

By its share, this clonotype is medium-sized. The rearrangement links TRBV12-3 or TRBV12-4 to TRBJ1-2; 7 bases agree with TRBD1. J gave up 8 bases and V 2 bases, and 11 bases lay outside the gene matches. The length of the CDR3 is 15 residues. The CDR3 nucleotides are TGTGCCAGCAGTTTACTTACGACAGGGCTAGTCGGCTACACCTTC. Its translation is CASSLLTTGLVGYTF.

This clonotype is labeled as medium-sized (0.01 to 0.1%). This chain uses TRBV4-2 with TRBJ1-2; D remains ambiguous. CDR1 and CDR2 (germline): LGHNA, YNFKEQ. CDR3 size: 15 residues. V lost 0 bases to trimming and J lost 4 bases, with 12 bases between them. Here the CDR3 reads CASSQETVGGYGYTF. In DNA form, the CDR3 reads TGTGCCAGCAGCCAAGAAACAGTTGGCGGCTATGGCTACACCTTC.

The rearrangement joins TRBV7-2 to TRBJ2-1; D possibly corresponds to TRBD2 (6 bases). CDR3 length: 16 residues. The ends were cut back, 2 bases at V and 4 bases at J, with 15 bases in the middle. CDR1 is SGHTA and CDR2 is FQGNSA in the germline V gene. The CDR3 nucleotides read TGTGCCAGCAGCTTAAGCTCTGGCGGGGTTTACAATGAGCAGTTCTTC. It is translated as CASSLSSGGVYNEQFF.

This chain joins TRBV7-9 and TRBJ2-6; D gene unclear. V dropped 5 bases and J dropped 1 base, with 15 bases sitting between them. CDR3 length: 17 residues. Germline V lookup: CDR1 SEHNR, CDR2 FQNEAQ (reference sequence). This CDR3 reads CASSPRIEESGANVLTF. For the CDR3, the DNA is TGTGCCAGCAGCCCCCGGATAGAGGAGTCTGGGGCCAACGTCCTGACTTTC.

This chain links TRBV30 with TRBJ2-5, with D tentatively TRBD1 (5 bases). This CDR3 contains 14 residues. The germline gives CDR1 GTSNPN, CDR2 SVGIG (reference sequence). The V end was cut by 0 bases, the J end by 4 bases, with 12 bases between. This CDR3 reads CAWSVGVSLETQYF. CDR3 DNA sequence: TGTGCCTGGAGTGTAGGGGTCTCCTTAGAGACCCAGTACTTC.

Here the CDR3 reads CASRPGTARLYGYTF. CDR3 nucleotide sequence: TGTGCCAGCAGACCCGGGACGGCCCGCCTCTATGGCTACACCTTC. The chain recombines TRBV27 with TRBJ1-2, with D tentatively TRBD1 (5 bases). This CDR3 spans 15 amino acids. V lost 6 bases to trimming and J lost 4 bases, with 18 bases between them. Germline assignment: CDR1 MNHEY and CDR2 SMNVEV (reference sequence).

The table lists this clonotype with a count of one. A much larger clonotype is one base distant, so this may be a read error. The chain uses TRBV12-3 or TRBV12-4 and TRBJ1-6; tentatively, D is TRBD1 (6 bases). The CDR3 covers 13 residues. Trimming pared 7 bases from V and 4 bases from J, leaving 8 bases between. CDR3 protein: CASKDRYNSPLHF. Written as DNA, the CDR3 is TGTGCCAGCAAAGACAGGTATAATTCACCCCTCCACTTT.

The chain uses TRBV20-1 and TRBJ2-3; D perhaps matches TRBD2 (6 bases). Trimming took off 3 bases at V and 6 bases at J, with 16 bases between the two ends. The CDR3 runs 14 residues. Germline V lookup: CDR1 DFQATT, CDR2 SNEGSKA (reference sequence). CDR3 sequence reads: CSASLGLRGDTQYF. The CDR3 DNA reads TGCAGTGCTAGTCTGGGCCTCCGGGGGGATACGCAGTATTTT.